This is a list of T cell receptor beta chains from one sample in a study of OX40 agonist ivuxolimab in advanced cancers. Measured with immunoSEQ multiplex PCR; TCRdb has only the in-frame clones, and not every one. The table lists around 51,000 clones, 65% to 85% of them singletons. The source material was CD4+ or CD8+ T cells sorted from blood, sampled in a trial of the OX40 agonist ivuxolimab. The receptors derive from an adult with an advanced solid tumor such as melanoma, head and neck, liver or kidney cancer. CDR3s include the opening cysteine and the closing phenylalanine or tryptophan. The order of the fields is V gene, D gene, J gene, clone size, CDR3 protein, CDR3 DNA. The D gene is left open where the match is weak. Expanded clones are given a class, and other clones once, few, many or no size at all.

v_gene: TRBV18
d_gene: -
j_gene: TRBJ1-2
abundance: -
CDR3aa: CASSPDRNYGYTF
CDR3nt: TGTGCCAGCTCACCAGACCGCAACTATGGCTACACCTTC

v_gene: TRBV6-5
d_gene: -
j_gene: TRBJ2-7
abundance: -
CDR3aa: CASSFGQWGEQYF
CDR3nt: TGTGCCAGCAGTTTCGGACAGTGGGGAGAGCAGTACTTC

v_gene: TRBV28
d_gene: -
j_gene: TRBJ1-5
abundance: -
CDR3aa: CASSSLSRLSNQPQHF
CDR3nt: TGTGCCAGCAGTTCCCTGAGCAGGTTGAGCAATCAGCCCCAGCATTTT

v_gene: TRBV9
d_gene: -
j_gene: TRBJ2-2
abundance: -
CDR3aa: CASSVDLLNTGELFF
CDR3nt: TGTGCCAGCAGCGTAGATCTCCTTAACACCGGGGAGCTGTTTTTT

v_gene: TRBV6-1
d_gene: TRBD1
j_gene: TRBJ2-7
abundance: -
CDR3aa: CASLRDSDSYEQYF
CDR3nt: TGTGCCAGCCTCCGGGACAGCGACTCCTACGAGCAGTACTTC

v_gene: TRBV14
d_gene: -
j_gene: TRBJ1-6
abundance: -
CDR3aa: CASSLQPSSPLHF
CDR3nt: TGTGCCAGCAGCCTGCAGCCGAGTTCACCCCTCCACTTT

v_gene: TRBV18
d_gene: -
j_gene: TRBJ1-1
abundance: -
CDR3aa: CASSPRRGAMGNTEAFF
CDR3nt: TGTGCCAGCTCACCCCGGCGGGGGGCGATGGGGAACACTGAAGCTTTCTTT

v_gene: TRBV9
d_gene: TRBD2
j_gene: TRBJ2-3
abundance: -
CDR3aa: CASSPGTSGGASTDTQYF
CDR3nt: TGTGCCAGCAGCCCCGGGACTAGCGGGGGGGCTAGCACAGATACGCAGTATTTT

v_gene: TRBV18
d_gene: -
j_gene: TRBJ1-3
abundance: -
CDR3aa: CASSQDNSGNTIYF
CDR3nt: TGTGCCAGCTCACAGGACAACTCTGGAAACACCATATATTTT

v_gene: TRBV6-5
d_gene: -
j_gene: TRBJ1-6
abundance: -
CDR3aa: CASTRGGHYNSPLHF
CDR3nt: TGTGCCAGCACCCGTGGGGGACACTATAATTCACCCCTCCACTTT

v_gene: TRBV5-1
d_gene: TRBD1
j_gene: TRBJ1-5
abundance: -
CDR3aa: CASSLGTGSNQPQHF
CDR3nt: TGCGCCAGCAGCTTGGGGACAGGTAGCAATCAGCCCCAGCATTTT

v_gene: TRBV7-9
d_gene: -
j_gene: TRBJ2-5
abundance: few
CDR3aa: CASSLPLVQGRETQYF
CDR3nt: TGTGCCAGCAGCTTACCCCTAGTACAAGGGAGAGAGACCCAGTACTTC

v_gene: TRBV7-9
d_gene: -
j_gene: TRBJ2-6
abundance: -
CDR3aa: CASSLIPITARSGANVLTF
CDR3nt: TGTGCCAGCAGCTTAATCCCTATCACCGCCCGCTCTGGGGCCAACGTCCTGACTTTC

v_gene: TRBV11-3
d_gene: -
j_gene: TRBJ2-1
abundance: -
CDR3aa: CASSYPTPSSYNEQFF
CDR3nt: TGTGCCAGCAGCTACCCTACCCCGAGCTCCTACAATGAGCAGTTCTTC

v_gene: TRBV4-2
d_gene: -
j_gene: TRBJ2-5
abundance: few
CDR3aa: CASSQDLGHGETQYF
CDR3nt: TGTGCCAGCAGCCAAGATCTAGGACACGGTGAGACCCAGTACTTC